Each of the 27 T cell receptor beta chains below was sequenced from the same sample in a study of T-cell memory formation after mild COVID-19. Via MiXCR, TCRdb re-called the 5' RACE reads, giving one row per CDR3 protein. The table shows about 400,000 distinct CDR3 sequences, with roughly 18% occurring only once. The sequencing sample was made of PBMCs or a T cell subset sorted from them (not recorded which). The receptors were sampled from a young man who had mild COVID-19 (a few samples of this study predate the infection). Cell type and time point are not known.

The chain has TRBV9 and TRBJ2-3; tentatively, D is TRBD1 or TRBD2 (5 bases each). This CDR3 contains 15 residues. V was cut by 4 bases and J by 3 bases, with 15 bases left in between. CDR1 SGDLS and CDR2 YYNGEE come from the germline V gene. CDR3 sequence reads: CASSQRGVVTDTQYF. As DNA, the CDR3 is TGTGCCAGCAGCCAACGAGGGGTAGTAACAGATACGCAGTATTTT. Looking up the rest from reference TRBV9 and TRBJ2-3 gives the full variable domain: DSGVTQTPKHLITATGQRVTLRCSPRSGDLSVYWYQQSLDQGLQFLIQYYNGEERAKGNILERFSAQQFPDLHSELNLSSLELGDSALYFCASSQRGVVTDTQYFGPGTRLTVL.

This clonotype was observed at least ten times. This sequence joins TRBV5-5 and TRBJ1-2; TRBD1 aligns across 10 bases. J was trimmed by 8 bases and V by 4 bases; bases with no gene match: 5. The CDR3 covers 13 residues. Germline V gene sequence: CDR1 SGHKS, CDR2 YYEKEE (reference sequence). The CDR3 protein is CASSQTGGWGYTF. In DNA form, the CDR3 reads TGTGCCAGCAGCCAGACAGGGGGCTGGGGCTACACCTTC.

The CDR3 reads CASSLRGARYEQYF. The CDR3 DNA sequence: TGTGCCAGCAGTTTAAGAGGGGCGCGCTACGAGCAGTACTTC. This chain links TRBV6-2 or TRBV6-3 with TRBJ2-7; tentatively, D is TRBD1 or TRBD2 (5 bases each). The CDR3 has 14 residues. Germline V gene sequence: CDR1 MNHEY, CDR2 SVGEGT. Trimming removed 4 bases from V and 3 bases from J, with 13 bases in between.

This clonotype has only a few counts. The chain employs TRBV12-3 or TRBV12-4 and TRBJ2-1; 9 bases map to TRBD2. The CDR3 sequence is 15 residues long. V lost 3 bases to trimming and J lost 6 bases; unmatched junction nucleotides: 6. The CDR3 protein is CASSFWLAGINEQFF. In nucleotides, the CDR3 is TGTGCCAGCAGTTTCTGGCTAGCGGGGATCAATGAGCAGTTCTTC.

This clonotype has only a few counts. The rearrangement uses TRBV6-2 or TRBV6-3 and TRBJ2-3, with D unresolved. Germline lookup yields CDR1 MNHEY and CDR2 SVGEGT. CDR3 length: 12 residues. V was cut by 5 bases and J by 6 bases, with 9 bases left in between. This CDR3 is CASSPTEDTQYF. The CDR3 DNA sequence: TGTGCCAGCAGTCCGACGGAGGATACGCAGTATTTT.

The chain carries TRBV12-3 or TRBV12-4 and TRBJ2-7; D remains ambiguous. Trimming left V 3 bases short and J 9 bases short, with 9 bases between. The CDR3 length is 11 residues. In nucleotides, the CDR3 is TGTGCCAGCAGTTTTGAATATTGGCAGTACTTC. The encoded protein is CASSFEYWQYF.

This clonotype has ten or more counts. The chain carries TRBV7-2 and TRBJ1-2, with D possibly matching TRBD1 (6 bases). V was clipped by 5 bases and J by 8 bases, with 18 bases between them. Germline assignment: CDR1 SGHTA and CDR2 FQGNSA. The CDR3 loop spans 14 amino acids. The CDR3 reads CASSPTRTAGGYTF. CDR3 nucleotide sequence: TGTGCCAGCAGCCCTACCCGGACAGCGGGGGGCTACACCTTC.

This clonotype appeared once. The chain employs TRBV18 and TRBJ2-7; no firm D call. V was clipped by 2 bases and J by 2 bases, with 7 bases between them. The CDR3 has 13 amino acids. Germline values: CDR1 KGHSH, CDR2 LQKENI. This chain's CDR3 is CASSPGTAYEQYV. CDR3 coding DNA: TGTGCCAGCTCACCAGGAACAGCCTACGAGCAGTACGTC.

The CDR3 reads CAITGRTDSPLHF. The CDR3 DNA reads as TGTGCCATCACTGGACGTACCGATTCACCCCTCCACTTT. The V gene is TRBV10-3, the J gene TRBJ1-6, with unresolved D. The CDR3 extends over 13 amino acids. Germline V gives CDR1 ENHRY, CDR2 SYGVKD. V was pared by 7 bases and J by 8 bases, with 12 bases between.

The chain joins TRBV7-2 to TRBJ1-2, with D unclear. V lost 10 bases, J lost 3 bases, and 15 bases lay in between. The CDR3 spans 13 residues. The germline gives CDR1 SGHTA, CDR2 FQGNSA. The CDR3 loop reads CAIHSQDYYGYTF. Here the CDR3 DNA reads TGTGCCATCCACAGCCAGGACTACTATGGCTACACCTTC.

The chain recombines TRBV4-1 with TRBJ1-6; D is uncertain. With 1 base removed from V and 0 bases from J, the gap between germline ends came to 4 bases. Germline V gene lookup returns CDR1 MGHRA and CDR2 YSYEKL. CDR3 size: 15 residues. The CDR3 coding sequence is TGCGCCAGCAGCCAAGGGGCCTCCTATAATTCACCCCTCCACTTT. It codes for CASSQGASYNSPLHF.

This chain links TRBV6-2 or TRBV6-3 with TRBJ2-7; 8 bases fit TRBD1. The CDR3 consists of 16 residues. Per the germline V gene, CDR1 is MNHEY and CDR2 is SVGEGT. With V trimmed by 6 bases and J by 5 bases, 15 bases remained unmatched. The CDR3 nucleotides read TGTGCCAGCAGCCTGACTTCAGGGGGCTCAAGGAACGAGCAGTACGTC. Encoded protein: CASSLTSGGSRNEQYV.

This clonotype was seen a few times. The chain is built from TRBV29-1 and TRBJ2-7; TRBD1 aligns across 10 bases. CDR3 length equals 13 residues. Germline V CDR1 and CDR2: SQVTM, ANQGSEA. The trim removed 6 bases at V and 3 bases at J, leaving 5 bases unmatched. In nucleotides, the CDR3 is TGCAGCGTGATGGGACAGGGGATCTACGAGCAGTACTTC. Protein sequence: CSVMGQGIYEQYF.

Only a few counts were recorded for this clonotype. The chain is built from TRBV11-3 and TRBJ2-3; TRBD2 matches at 8 bases. Trimming cost V 1 base and J 3 bases; bases outside gene matches: 6. This CDR3 contains 16 residues. The germline V gene has CDR1 SGHNT and CDR2 YENEEA. The CDR3 here is CASSLGRAGETDTQYF. CDR3 DNA: TGTGCCAGCAGCTTAGGGCGAGCGGGGGAGACAGATACGCAGTATTTT.

The rearrangement joins TRBV12-3 or TRBV12-4 to TRBJ2-7; D remains unclear. V lost 1 base, J lost 6 bases, and 7 bases lay in between. This CDR3 has 12 amino acids. This CDR3 reads CASSLGRAEQYV. Written as DNA, the CDR3 is TGTGCCAGCAGTTTAGGTAGGGCCGAGCAGTACGTC.

This clonotype was observed at least ten times. V is TRBV4-3 and J is TRBJ2-1; the match to TRBD2 covers 10 bases. CDR1 and CDR2 (germline): LGHNA, YSLEER. This CDR3 is built from 16 residues. J was trimmed by 6 bases and V by 0 bases; bases with no gene match: 5. CDR3 nucleotide sequence: TGCGCCAGCAGCCAAGAGCTAGCGGGGGAAGGCAATGAGCAGTTCTTC. Translated, it gives CASSQELAGEGNEQFF.

This clonotype was observed a handful of times. The chain uses TRBV25-1 and TRBJ1-4; D not resolved. Germline values: CDR1 MGHDK, CDR2 SYGVNS. The CDR3 is 11 amino acids. V was cut by 6 bases and J by 6 bases, with 5 bases left in between. DNA of the CDR3: TGTGCCAGCAGGGGGTATGAAAAACTGTTTTTT. Its translation is CASRGYEKLFF.

This clonotype was recorded a few times. CDR3 sequence reads: CASSLVAGPSPDTQYF. CDR3 sequence (DNA): TGTGCCAGCAGTTTGGTAGCGGGCCCGTCACCAGATACGCAGTATTTT. The chain recombines TRBV12-3 or TRBV12-4 with TRBJ2-3, with 7 bases matching TRBD2. The CDR3 spans 16 residues. Trimming at V came to 3 bases and at J to 4 bases, leaving 10 bases not matched to a gene.

This clonotype was seen repeatedly, ten times or more. The gene calls are TRBV12-3 or TRBV12-4 and TRBJ1-1, with TRBD1 identical over 7 bases. With V trimmed by 7 bases and J by 3 bases, 5 bases remained unmatched. The CDR3 totals 13 residues. The DNA of the CDR3 is TGTGCCAGCACCGGACAGGCCTACACTGAAGCTTTCTTT. Its translation: CASTGQAYTEAFF.

The rearrangement links TRBV20-1 to TRBJ1-2; the match to TRBD1 covers 9 bases. Germline V gene data show CDR1 as DFQATT and CDR2 as SNEGSKA (reference sequence). The length of the CDR3 is 19 residues. Unmatched junction bases numbered 19, after V lost 1 base and J lost 4 bases. The CDR3 DNA is TGCAGTGCTAGAGCCCCCTCCGCGGCGGGACAGGGCCTTTTCTATGGCTACACCTTC. Translated, it gives CSARAPSAAGQGLFYGYTF.

V gene TRBV7-2 combines with J gene TRBJ1-5, with D possibly being TRBD1 (5 bases). V was shortened by 5 bases and J by 4 bases, with 9 bases between the two germline ends. Germline assignment: CDR1 SGHTA and CDR2 FQGNSA. The CDR3 runs 13 residues. CDR3 residues: CASSAWTNQPQHF. CDR3 coding DNA: TGTGCCAGCAGCGCCTGGACAAATCAGCCCCAGCATTTT.

The rearrangement links TRBV5-5 to TRBJ1-1; TRBD1 matches at 7 bases. The CDR3 covers 15 residues. After removal of 5 bases from V and 0 bases from J, the junction contained 7 bases not matched to a gene. Germline-derived CDR1 and CDR2 are SGHKS and YYEKEE (reference sequence). This CDR3 reads CASRPLGTVNTEAFF. In DNA form, the CDR3 reads TGTGCCAGCAGGCCACTCGGGACAGTGAACACTGAAGCTTTCTTT.

In regard to this clonotype: The CDR3 end shows no conserved phenylalanine or tryptophan, and so a read error is likely. J is TRBJ1-2 and V is TRBV6-5; perhaps TRBD1 as D (6 bases). Germline V lookup: CDR1 MNHEY, CDR2 SVGAGI. The V and J ends lost 6 bases and 5 bases respectively, with 16 bases between them. CDR3 length: 14 residues. CDR3 sequence: CASRPRTDNYGYTL. Here the CDR3 DNA reads TGTGCCAGCAGACCCAGGACAGATAATTATGGCTACACCTTA.

The V gene is TRBV3-1, the J gene TRBJ1-1, with D uncertain. Per the germline V gene, CDR1 is LGHDT and CDR2 is YNNKEL (reference sequence). V shed 1 base and J shed 7 bases, with 10 bases lying between them. The length of the CDR3 is 13 residues. The CDR3 sequence is CASSQVAGFEAFF. The CDR3 nucleotides are TGTGCCAGCAGCCAAGTTGCCGGTTTTGAAGCTTTCTTT.

J is TRBJ2-2 and V is TRBV7-2; tentatively, D is TRBD2 (6 bases). V was cut by 4 bases and J by 6 bases, with 15 bases left in between. The CDR3 length is 15 residues. CDR1 is SGHTA and CDR2 is FQGNSA in the germline V gene. CDR3 loop: CASSYSGGMAGELFF. The CDR3 DNA reads as TGTGCCAGCAGCTACAGCGGAGGGATGGCCGGGGAGCTGTTTTTT. The variable domain in full, with the rest retrieved from reference TRBV7-2 and TRBJ2-2, is GAGVSQSPSNKVTEKGKDVELRCDPISGHTALYWYRQSLGQGLEFLIYFQGNSAPDKSGLPSDRFSAERTGGSVSTLTIQRTQQEDSAVYLCASSYSGGMAGELFFGEGSRLTVL.

This clonotype was recorded a few times. V gene TRBV12-3 or TRBV12-4 combines with J gene TRBJ1-5; D gene uncertain. Deletions cut 4 bases from V and 6 bases from J, with 7 bases between. The length of the CDR3 is 12 residues. The CDR3 DNA reads as TGTGCCAGCAGTTCACAATTTCAGCCCCAGCATTTT. It codes for CASSSQFQPQHF.

The rearrangement uses TRBV7-3 and TRBJ2-3; 10 positions agree with TRBD2. V trimming: 1 base; J trimming: 6 bases; junction bases outside the gene matches: 4. Looked up from germline, CDR1 is SGHTA and CDR2 is FQGTGA. CDR3 length equals 15 residues. The CDR3 sequence: CASSLMSGGADTQYF. The CDR3 region has the DNA TGTGCCAGCAGCTTAATGAGCGGGGGGGCCGATACGCAGTATTTT.